This entry features one T cell receptor (beta chain) sequence. The count of this clone is one. Which antigen it targets is not known. The input lacks base qualities; no much larger clone sits a single base away. Library creation used the immunoSEQ multiplex PCR assay. Turning to the authors' computational methods: To diagnose cytomegalovirus status from the catalog of TCR beta chain sequences, a statistical classification framework was built. Not all clones reach the TCRdb copy of this immuneACCESS table, which keeps in-frame sequences only. Checked studies attribute under half of the gap to unresolved V genes and leave the rest unexplained. V, J and clone size are those of that table, while D and trimming were read from the DNA. Present in this sample are about 150,000 clones, approximately 90% of which were seen just once. About 0.65% of the sample is in the top ten clones. The source of the sample is a study of cytomegalovirus exposure and HLA in healthy donors (dated by TCRdb to the late 2010s). Concerning the study at large: The 650 to 800 repertoires of the first cohort and the approximately 110 validation repertoires were produced on the same platform, according to a later analysis. The aim of the study was to test whether cataloging public T cell receptors could identify signatures of past pathogen exposure. Besides the first cohort of roughly 640 subjects, a separate validation cohort made up of around 120 different subjects was used. The study combined high-throughput TCR immunosequencing, statistical association of individual TCRs with disease status, and machine learning to predict cytomegalovirus infection status. Overall study results and their limits: Subsequent analysis determined that TCRs grouped into clusters in the first cohort also showed a tendency toward co-occurrence across the 120 or so validation repertoires, and 90% to 95% of cluster scores exceeded 0. Most TCR sequences were seen in very few donors, while some public TCRs were found in many individuals. Three of the identified cytomegalovirus-associated TCR beta chains were confirmed in vitro to be specific for cytomegalovirus antigens. The classifier was reported to diagnose cytomegalovirus status with high specificity and sensitivity in both the original and validation cohorts. The study gave a list of under 200 TCR beta chains associated with cytomegalovirus. The validation cohort had no HLA typing available for a later analysis, so co-occurrence within that cohort was assessed over all 120 or so repertoires. The authors suggested that the approach could potentially be extended to other disease states and immunological phenotypes.

The donors were included in the validation cohort of approximately 130 subjects, a group kept apart from the roughly 670-subject first cohort. Input material: PBMCs. The sequence was collected from a man aged 18-30 years in good health and CMV-seronegative.

The CDR3 region has the sequence CASSLEWEDRTYEQYF. The nucleotide sequence reads TGTGCCAGCAGCTTAGAATGGGAGGACAGGACCTACGAGCAGTACTTC. The rearranged segments are TRBV7-9 and TRBJ2-7, and the D gene may be TRBD1, 7 bases matching. Trimming removed 1 base from V and 2 bases from J, leaving 15 bases between the germline ends. The germline V gene (reference sequence) gives CDR1 as SEHNR and CDR2 as FQNEAQ. From the cysteine up to the phenylalanine, the CDR3 has a length of 16 residues. Left in the record is the CDR3 DNA by itself, 48 bases read in frame from the first base.